This TCR beta chain was found in a study of metastatic and nonmetastatic thyroid tumors. Overall study context: Malignant and benign thyroid patients had repertoires compared in peripheral blood and tumor or nodule tissue.

Source study methods: Clinicopathological groups of papillary thyroid cancer showed CDR3 differences that were used to build a distant-metastasis classifier. TCRdb reanalyzed the PCR reads with MiXCR. These V and J calls derive from TCRdb rather than the authors' analysis. The sample carries some 60,000 clones, 30% recorded once. General study results and limits: Significantly higher TCR beta diversity was reportedly seen in malignant thyroid tumors than benign nodules, in blood and tumor.

The CDR3 extends over 12 amino acids. Deletions cut 7 bases from V and 2 bases from J, with 9 bases between. Not a single patient had been given any form of treatment at any point before undergoing thyroid surgery. This clone showed up just a few times. What it recognizes is unknown. Sequencing used blood. The chain links TRBV12-3 or TRBV12-4 to TRBJ2-7; D gene ambiguous. This sequence was found in a female donor with papillary thyroid cancer or a benign thyroid nodule (not recorded which). Some clones in this sample may be carry-over from other donors' samples. The CDR3 sequence is CASKLNTYEQYF. CDR3 in DNA: TGTGCCAGCAAACTGAATACCTACGAGCAGTACTTC.